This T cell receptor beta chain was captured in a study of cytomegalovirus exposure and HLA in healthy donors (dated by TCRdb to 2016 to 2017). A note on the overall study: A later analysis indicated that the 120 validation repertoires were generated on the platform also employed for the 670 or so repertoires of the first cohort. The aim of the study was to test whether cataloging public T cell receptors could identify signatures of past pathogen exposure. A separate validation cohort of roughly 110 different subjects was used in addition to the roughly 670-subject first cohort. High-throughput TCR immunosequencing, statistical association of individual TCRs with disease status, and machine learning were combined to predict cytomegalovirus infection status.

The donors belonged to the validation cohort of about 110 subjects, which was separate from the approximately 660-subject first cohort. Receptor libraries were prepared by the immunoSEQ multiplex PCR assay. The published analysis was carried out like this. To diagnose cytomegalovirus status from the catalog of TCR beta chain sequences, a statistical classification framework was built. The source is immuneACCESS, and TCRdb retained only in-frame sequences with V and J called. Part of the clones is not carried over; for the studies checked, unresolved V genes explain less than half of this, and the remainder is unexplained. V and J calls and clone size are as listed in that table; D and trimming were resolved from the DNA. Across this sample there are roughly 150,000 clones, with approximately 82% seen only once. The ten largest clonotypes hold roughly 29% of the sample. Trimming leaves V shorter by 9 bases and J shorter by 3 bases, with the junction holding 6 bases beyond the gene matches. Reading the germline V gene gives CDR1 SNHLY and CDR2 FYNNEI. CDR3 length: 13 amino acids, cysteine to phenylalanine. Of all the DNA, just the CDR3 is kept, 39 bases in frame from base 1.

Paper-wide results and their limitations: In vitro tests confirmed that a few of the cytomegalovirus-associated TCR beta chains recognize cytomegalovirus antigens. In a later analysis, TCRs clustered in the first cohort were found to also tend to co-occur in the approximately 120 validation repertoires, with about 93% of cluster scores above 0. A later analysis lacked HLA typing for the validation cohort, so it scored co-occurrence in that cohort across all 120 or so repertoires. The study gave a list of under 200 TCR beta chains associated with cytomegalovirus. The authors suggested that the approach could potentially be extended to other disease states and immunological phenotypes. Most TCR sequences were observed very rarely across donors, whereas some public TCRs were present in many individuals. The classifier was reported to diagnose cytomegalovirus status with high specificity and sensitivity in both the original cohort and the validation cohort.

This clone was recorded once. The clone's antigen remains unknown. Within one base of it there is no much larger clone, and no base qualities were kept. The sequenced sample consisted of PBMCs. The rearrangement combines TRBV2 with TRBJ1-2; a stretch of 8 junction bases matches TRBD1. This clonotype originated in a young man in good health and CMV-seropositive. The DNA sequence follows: TGTGCCAGTAACCCGGACAGGGACTATGGCTACACCTTC. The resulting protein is CASNPDRDYGYTF.